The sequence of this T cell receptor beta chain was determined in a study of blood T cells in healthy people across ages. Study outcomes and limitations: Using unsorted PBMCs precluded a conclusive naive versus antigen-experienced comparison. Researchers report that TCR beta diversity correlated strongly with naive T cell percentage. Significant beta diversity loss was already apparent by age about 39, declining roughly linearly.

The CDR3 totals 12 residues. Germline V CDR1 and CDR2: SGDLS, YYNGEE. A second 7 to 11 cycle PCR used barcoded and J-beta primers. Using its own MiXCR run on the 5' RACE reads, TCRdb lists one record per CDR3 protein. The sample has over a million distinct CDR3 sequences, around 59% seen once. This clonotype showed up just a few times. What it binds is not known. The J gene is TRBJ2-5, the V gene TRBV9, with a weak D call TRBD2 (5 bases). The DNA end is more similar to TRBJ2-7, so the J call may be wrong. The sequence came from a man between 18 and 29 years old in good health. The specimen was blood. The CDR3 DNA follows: TGTGCCAGCAGCGTATTCAGCGGCGAGCAGTACTTC. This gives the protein CASSVFSGEQYF.